A single sample gave rise to the 30 T cell receptor beta chains below, sequenced in a study of chemoradiotherapy in HPV16-positive cancers. The repertoire was sequenced with immunoSEQ multiplex PCR; TCRdb's copy has only in-frame clones and lacks some. The sample lists about 5,800 clones; around 80% were seen once. Sampling was done from a patient who underwent chemoradiotherapy. The origin of the receptors is a human donor with HPV-associated anogenital cancer.

The rearrangement links TRBV19 to TRBJ2-2; D gene unclear. The CDR3 is 15 amino acids. From germline, CDR1 is LNHDA and CDR2 SQIVND (reference sequence). Deletions cut 1 base from V and 4 bases from J, with 10 bases between. The CDR3 sequence is CASSIVQMGTGELFF. The CDR3 DNA sequence: TGTGCCAGTAGTATAGTTCAGATGGGCACCGGGGAGCTGTTTTTT.

This rearrangement joins TRBV18 to TRBJ1-1; D is possibly TRBD1 (5 bases). The germline V gene encodes CDR1 KGHSH and CDR2 LQKENI. Trimming stripped 2 bases from V and 1 base from J, with 11 bases between. CDR3 size: 15 residues. The DNA of the CDR3 is TGTGCCAGCTCACCAGTACATCAGGGGAACACTGAAGCTTTCTTT. This gives the protein CASSPVHQGNTEAFF.

This rearrangement joins TRBV21-1 to TRBJ2-3. TRBV21-1 is assigned pseudogene status. This CDR3 comprises 14 residues. The CDR3 is CASSRRSNTDTQYF. DNA for the CDR3: TGTGCCAGCAGCAGGCGATCGAACACAGATACGCAGTATTTT.

The V gene is TRBV7-2, the J gene TRBJ1-5, with D perhaps matching TRBD1 (5 bases). The CDR3 has 13 residues. Trimming removed 5 bases from V and 5 bases from J, with 10 bases in between. Per the germline V gene, CDR1 is SGHTA and CDR2 is FQGNSA. The CDR3 sequence: CASSHDRYQPQHF. CDR3 coding DNA: TGTGCCAGCAGCCATGACAGATATCAGCCCCAGCATTTT.

This chain connects TRBV18 to TRBJ2-7; perhaps D is TRBD1 or TRBD2 (6 bases each). V was pared by 3 bases and J by 3 bases, with 15 bases between. CDR1 KGHSH and CDR2 LQKENI come from the germline V gene. The CDR3 length is 15 residues. The CDR3 protein is CASSPHVGGGYEQYF. The CDR3 DNA is TGTGCCAGCTCACCCCACGTAGGGGGAGGCTACGAGCAGTACTTC.

The V gene is TRBV7-3, the J gene TRBJ2-3; weak D call: TRBD2 (5 bases). This CDR3 spans 15 amino acids. Per germline, CDR1 SGHTA and CDR2 FQGTGA. Trimming removed 5 bases at V and 3 bases at J, with 15 bases between. The CDR3 DNA reads as TGTGCCAGCAGCCGGGGAGCCGAATCGACAGATACGCAGTATTTT. It encodes CASSRGAESTDTQYF.

V is TRBV2 and J is TRBJ2-7; the match to TRBD2 covers 8 bases. The V gene's germline CDR1 is SNHLY and CDR2 FYNNEI. J was trimmed by 2 bases and V by 8 bases; bases with no gene match: 8. This CDR3 region has 14 residues. The CDR3, as DNA: TGTGCCAGCTTTGCGGGGGGCTTTACCTACGAGCAGTACGTC. Translation: CASFAGGFTYEQYV.

The rearrangement joins TRBV7-8 to TRBJ1-2; 7 nucleotides match TRBD1. Germline-derived CDR1 and CDR2 are SGHVS and FQNEAQ. The junction had 5 bases not matched to a gene; V was cut back by 5 bases and J by 5 bases. The CDR3 length is 13 residues. The CDR3 spells CASSRRDSYGYTF. The CDR3 nucleotides are TGTGCCAGCAGCCGCCGGGACAGTTATGGCTACACCTTC.

The chain has TRBV11-3 and TRBJ2-3; D tentatively fits TRBD1 or TRBD2 (5 bases each). CDR1 SGHNT and CDR2 YENEEA come from the germline V gene. The CDR3 covers 14 residues. The germline V and J ends were trimmed by 3 bases and 3 bases, with 10 bases remaining between them. CDR3 protein: CASSLRGRTDTQYF. The CDR3 DNA reads TGTGCCAGCAGCTTGAGGGGAAGGACAGATACGCAGTATTTT.

The chain employs TRBV11-2 and TRBJ2-3; 12 nucleotides agree with TRBD2. The CDR3 contains 18 residues. The V gene end was trimmed by 3 bases and the J gene end by 1 base; junction bases not matched to a gene: 8. The germline gives CDR1 SGHAT, CDR2 FQNNGV. CDR3 sequence (DNA): TGTGCCAGCAGCTTGGGAACTAGCGGGGGGCGGGGCACAGATACGCAGTATTTT. It translates to CASSLGTSGGRGTDTQYF.

J is TRBJ1-1 and V is TRBV7-2; unclear D gene. The CDR3 is made up of 14 amino acids. The V and J ends lost 1 base and 11 bases respectively, with 17 bases between them. Looked up from germline, CDR1 is SGHTA and CDR2 is FQGNSA. Here the CDR3 DNA reads TGTGCCAGCAGCTTAGAACCCCGGGGAGGCAGGGCTTTCTTT. This translates into CASSLEPRGGRAFF.

The chain is built from TRBV10-3 and TRBJ1-1, with 8 bases identical to TRBD1. The CDR3 spans 14 residues. V lost 0 bases and J lost 7; bases outside the gene matches: 4. Germline assignment: CDR1 ENHRY and CDR2 SYGVKD. CDR3 region: CAISESPGGYEAFF. In nucleotides, the CDR3 is TGTGCCATCAGTGAGTCGCCAGGGGGCTATGAAGCTTTCTTT.

The chain combines TRBV10-3 with TRBJ1-1; D might be TRBD1 (6 bases). This CDR3 has 13 residues. Germline CDR1 and CDR2: ENHRY and SYGVKD. The germline V and J ends were trimmed by 5 bases and 3 bases, with 10 bases remaining between them. CDR3 protein: CAISRKGDTEAFF. Written as DNA, the CDR3 is TGTGCCATCAGTCGCAAGGGGGACACTGAAGCTTTCTTT.

The rearrangement joins TRBV13 to TRBJ2-2; D may be TRBD1 or TRBD2 (7 bases each). Germline V gene sequence: CDR1 PRHDT, CDR2 FYEKMQ (reference sequence). The CDR3 length is 16 residues. Trimming left V 7 bases short and J 6 bases short, with 21 bases between. DNA of the CDR3: TGTGCCAGCACCGAGGGAGGGGGCCTTTATCCCGGGGAGCTGTTTTTT. Translated, it gives CASTEGGGLYPGELFF.

The chain recombines TRBV6-6 with TRBJ2-3, with 8 bases fitting TRBD1. Per the germline V gene, CDR1 is MNHNY and CDR2 is SVGAGI (reference sequence). With 5 bases clipped from V and 3 bases from J, the junction kept 7 bases outside the gene matches. The CDR3 is 15 amino acids. Here the CDR3 reads CASSVPGGATDTQYF. Written as DNA, the CDR3 is TGTGCCAGCAGTGTACCAGGGGGCGCAACAGATACGCAGTATTTT.

This chain uses TRBV18 with TRBJ2-2, with D unclear. This CDR3 region has 15 residues. V was shortened by 3 bases and J by 7 bases, with 15 bases between the two germline ends. Germline V gene lookup returns CDR1 KGHSH and CDR2 LQKENI. The CDR3 spells CASSPLVPLGGELFF. CDR3 sequence (DNA): TGTGCCAGCTCACCTCTCGTCCCGTTGGGCGGGGAGCTGTTTTTT.

The chain carries TRBV29-1 and TRBJ1-2, with 9 bases that match TRBD1. CDR1 is SQVTM and CDR2 is ANQGSEA in the germline V gene. V lost 6 bases and J lost 3; bases outside the gene matches: 20. This CDR3 contains 18 residues. The CDR3 DNA is TGCAGCGTGGATGGGTCCGCGAGGACGGGACAGGGCTACTATGGCTACACCTTC. Amino acid sequence: CSVDGSARTGQGYYGYTF.

The J gene is TRBJ2-5, the V gene TRBV5-6; D is ambiguous. Trimming took off 0 bases at V and 1 base at J, with 4 bases between the two ends. The CDR3 is made up of 13 amino acids. Germline assignment: CDR1 SGHDT and CDR2 YYEEEE. CDR3 protein: CASSLGPQETQYF. The CDR3, as DNA: TGTGCCAGCAGCTTGGGACCCCAAGAGACCCAGTACTTC.

The gene calls are TRBV7-2 and TRBJ2-7; 8 positions match TRBD2. After removal of 6 bases from V and 6 bases from J, the junction contained 13 bases not matched to a gene. CDR3 length: 15 residues. Germline V gives CDR1 SGHTA, CDR2 FQGNSA. The CDR3 DNA reads TGTGCCAGCAGTACCGGGGGTAGCGGGAAGGTCGAGCAGTACTTC. The encoded protein is CASSTGGSGKVEQYF.

The genes are TRBV7-9 and TRBJ2-3, with D possibly being TRBD1 or TRBD2 (5 bases each). The CDR3 length is 14 residues. The V gene lost 5 bases and the J gene lost 3 bases, with 12 bases spanning the gap. Per germline, CDR1 SEHNR and CDR2 FQNEAQ (reference sequence). CDR3 amino acids: CASSLDWGTDTQYF. The CDR3 nucleotides are TGTGCCAGCAGCCTTGACTGGGGGACAGATACGCAGTATTTT.

This chain links TRBV28 with TRBJ2-3; the match to TRBD2 covers 9 bases. CDR1 and CDR2 (germline): MDHEN, SYDVKM. The CDR3 contains 15 residues. V shed 4 bases, J shed 5 bases, and the junction held 7 bases outside the gene matches. CDR3 amino acids: CASSSPAGGGDTQYF. CDR3 coding DNA: TGTGCCAGCAGTTCACCAGCGGGGGGCGGAGATACGCAGTATTTT.

V and J are TRBV5-4 and TRBJ1-2; 8 positions agree with TRBD1. Germline V lookup: CDR1 SGHNT, CDR2 YYREEE (reference sequence). V trimming: 3 bases; J trimming: 5 bases; junction bases outside the gene matches: 3. This CDR3 is built from 13 residues. CDR3 nucleotides: TGTGCCAGCAGCTCGACAGGGGTTTATGGCTACACCTTC. This sequence encodes CASSSTGVYGYTF.

This chain uses TRBV9 with TRBJ2-1, with TRBD1 as a possible D gene (6 bases). V was trimmed by 4 bases and J by 5 bases, leaving 13 bases between them. The CDR3 has 14 residues. The germline CDR1 and CDR2 sequences are SGDLS and YYNGEE. The CDR3 DNA reads TGTGCCAGCAGCATCCGACAGGCCGACAATGAGCAGTTCTTC. Residues: CASSIRQADNEQFF.

The genes are TRBV19 and TRBJ1-1; the D is unclear. The V and J ends lost 7 bases and 5 bases respectively, with 14 bases between them. Germline CDR1 reads LNHDA; CDR2 reads SQIVND (reference sequence). This CDR3 comprises 13 residues. The CDR3 DNA is TGTGCCAGTAAAATGGAGCGGAAGACTGAAGCTTTCTTT. It codes for CASKMERKTEAFF.

This chain uses TRBV7-2 with TRBJ1-2; 7 bases agree with TRBD1. Germline CDR1 SGHTA, CDR2 FQGNSA. This CDR3 region has 13 residues. V gave up 5 bases and J gave up 3 bases; unmatched junction bases: 3. CDR3 sequence: CASSPGQDYGYTF. DNA of the CDR3: TGTGCCAGCAGCCCCGGACAGGACTATGGCTACACCTTC.

CDR3 region: CASSPGPYEQYF. In DNA form, the CDR3 reads TGTGCCAGCTCACCCGGACCCTACGAGCAGTACTTC. V and J are TRBV18 and TRBJ2-7; no reliable D call. The CDR3 covers 12 residues. Germline V lookup: CDR1 KGHSH, CDR2 LQKENI. Trimming removed 3 bases at V and 2 bases at J, with 5 bases between.

The chain links TRBV6-5 to TRBJ1-5; TRBD1 agrees at 7 bases. CDR1 MNHEY and CDR2 SVGAGI come from the germline V gene. This CDR3 has 14 amino acids. Losses at the gene ends were 5 bases for V and 2 bases for J; bases not matched to a gene: 3. Written as DNA, the CDR3 is TGTGCCAGCAGTGACACAGGGGGCAATCAGCCCCAGCATTTT. This sequence encodes CASSDTGGNQPQHF.

The chain uses TRBV4-3 and TRBJ1-1; D might be TRBD1 (6 bases). This CDR3 comprises 14 residues. V was cut by 0 bases and J by 2 bases, with 7 bases left in between. The germline V gene encodes CDR1 LGHNA and CDR2 YSLEER. The DNA for the CDR3 is TGCGCCAGCAGCCAAGACAGGGGAAACACTGAAGCTTTCTTT. Translation gives CASSQDRGNTEAFF.

CDR3 sequence: CASSSLRAHNEQFF. DNA for the CDR3: TGTGCCAGCAGCTCCTTACGCGCTCACAATGAGCAGTTCTTC. The chain recombines TRBV11-2 with TRBJ2-1, with D unresolved. CDR1 and CDR2 (germline): SGHAT, FQNNGV. The CDR3 sequence is 14 residues long. V lost 4 bases, J lost 5 bases, and 12 bases lay in between.

The chain has TRBV29-1 and TRBJ2-1, with 9 nucleotides matching TRBD1. Looked up from germline, CDR1 is SQVTM and CDR2 is ANQGSEA. CDR3 length: 12 residues. V was clipped by 8 bases and J by 8 bases; unmatched bases: 7. The CDR3 sequence is CSITRTGDEQFF. As DNA, the CDR3 is TGCAGCATCACGAGGACAGGGGATGAGCAGTTCTTC.